This entry lists 14 T cell receptor beta chains sequenced from one sample in a study of cytomegalovirus exposure and HLA in healthy donors. The PCR was carried out with 60 Vbeta primers and 13 Jbeta primers. The repertoire was sequenced with immunoSEQ multiplex PCR; TCRdb's copy has only in-frame clones and lacks some. Of 63,000 or so clones listed, roughly 80% are singletons. The sample taken for sequencing was PBMCs. The source is a woman in her twenties or thirties in good health and CMV-seropositive.

The gene calls are TRBV7-8 and TRBJ2-3, with 14 bases matching TRBD2. CDR1 is SGHVS, CDR2 FQNEAQ, per germline. After removal of 3 bases from V and 1 base from J, the junction contained 0 bases not matched to a gene. The CDR3 consists of 16 residues. CDR3 bases: TGTGCCAGCAGCTTGGGACTAGCGGGAGGCACAGATACGCAGTATTTT. This translates into CASSLGLAGGTDTQYF.

The chain recombines TRBV4-3 with TRBJ2-1; D ambiguous. The V end was cut by 1 base, the J end by 3 bases, with 13 bases between. From germline, CDR1 is LGHNA and CDR2 YSLEER. The CDR3 covers 16 residues. CDR3 protein: CASSQVTRLVYNEQFF. CDR3 in DNA: TGCGCCAGCAGCCAAGTGACGCGGCTGGTCTACAATGAGCAGTTCTTC.

The genes are TRBV14 and TRBJ1-1, with D unclear. This CDR3 is 14 amino acids long. V was pared by 0 bases and J by 6 bases, with 11 bases between. Germline values: CDR1 SGHDN, CDR2 FVKESK. The CDR3 bases are TGTGCCAGCAGCCAAGAGGCGTTTAGCTCTGAAGCTTTCTTT. Protein: CASSQEAFSSEAFF.

This chain joins TRBV6-1 and TRBJ1-5; unclear D gene. The germline V gene has CDR1 MNHNS and CDR2 SASEGT. This CDR3 contains 13 residues. Trimming pared 0 bases from V and 4 bases from J, leaving 4 bases between. Here the CDR3 reads CASSEARNQPQHF. DNA for the CDR3: TGTGCCAGCAGTGAAGCGAGGAATCAGCCCCAGCATTTT.

This clone has only one observation. V and J are TRBV4-3 and TRBJ2-2, with 7 bases matching TRBD1. The trim removed 4 bases at V and 1 base at J, leaving 3 bases unmatched. Germline CDR1 LGHNA, CDR2 YSLEER. This CDR3 has 15 amino acids. The CDR3 region is CASSPGTVNTGELFF. CDR3 nucleotide sequence: TGCGCCAGCAGCCCCGGGACAGTGAACACCGGGGAGCTGTTTTTT.

The V gene is TRBV14, the J gene TRBJ2-1; 8 nucleotides agree with TRBD1. This CDR3 region has 13 residues. Germline assignment: CDR1 SGHDN and CDR2 FVKESK. V was clipped by 1 base and J by 12 bases; unmatched bases: 5. The CDR3 here is CASSQGTGKGQFF. In nucleotides, the CDR3 is TGTGCCAGCAGCCAAGGGACAGGGAAGGGGCAGTTCTTC.

This clone was seen a single time. V gene TRBV6-1 combines with J gene TRBJ2-1; possibly TRBD2 for D (5 bases). This CDR3 contains 14 residues. V was clipped by 7 bases and J by 3 bases, with 13 bases between them. The V gene's germline CDR1 is MNHNS and CDR2 SASEGT. CDR3 protein: CASTLDYLYNEQFF. DNA for the CDR3: TGTGCCAGCACCCTTGACTATCTCTACAATGAGCAGTTCTTC.

This clone appeared a single time. The J gene is TRBJ2-3, the V gene TRBV6-6; D call uncertain. Germline CDR1 and CDR2: MNHNY and SVGAGI (reference sequence). The CDR3 totals 12 residues. V lost 10 bases and J 2 bases, leaving 10 bases between the germline ends. The CDR3 DNA reads TGTGCCACTAGACTCGTCACAGATACGCAGTATTTT. Translated: CATRLVTDTQYF.

The chain combines TRBV4-3 with TRBJ2-5; a weak D match, TRBD2 (6 bases). The end of the DNA fits TRBJ2-7 better, so the J call may be wrong. CDR3 length: 14 amino acids. Germline loops: CDR1 LGHNA, CDR2 YSLEER. As DNA, the CDR3 is TGCGCCAGCAGCCAAGTCCGGGAGAGTTACGAGCAGTACTTC. Residues: CASSQVRESYEQYF.

CDR3 protein: CASSLAANTIYF. The DNA of the CDR3 is TGTGCCAGCAGCTTGGCCGCGAACACCATATATTTT. The J gene is TRBJ1-3, the V gene TRBV5-6; D is uncertain. Germline assignment: CDR1 SGHDT and CDR2 YYEEEE. The CDR3 sequence is 12 residues long. The V end lost 0 bases, the J end lost 7 bases, and 5 bases lay between the germline ends.

The V gene is TRBV28, the J gene TRBJ2-7; tentative D call: TRBD2 (6 bases). The CDR3 runs 15 residues. Trimming cost V 6 bases and J 3 bases, with 18 bases left between them. CDR1 is MDHEN, CDR2 SYDVKM, per germline. CDR3 coding DNA: TGTGCCAGCAGCCCCCCCGGGAGATCCCTCTACGAGCAGTACTTC. The encoded protein is CASSPPGRSLYEQYF.

This clone came up a few times. The chain is built from TRBV6-1 and TRBJ2-1; TRBD1 agrees at 8 bases. V lost 2 bases to trimming and J lost 6 bases; unmatched junction nucleotides: 6. Germline lookup yields CDR1 MNHNS and CDR2 SASEGT. The CDR3 is 15 amino acids. Here the CDR3 reads CASSEQGALGNEQFF. In DNA, the CDR3 is TGTGCCAGCAGTGAACAGGGGGCGCTAGGCAATGAGCAGTTCTTC.

The rearrangement uses TRBV2 and TRBJ2-3; maybe TRBD2 (5 bases). V was pared by 5 bases and J by 3 bases, with 18 bases between. This CDR3 region has 16 residues. Germline V gene data show CDR1 as SNHLY and CDR2 as FYNNEI. CDR3 residues: CASSSGISKVTDTQYF. CDR3 DNA: TGTGCCAGCAGTTCCGGGATATCCAAAGTTACAGATACGCAGTATTTT.

This chain joins TRBV7-3 and TRBJ1-1; 7 bases match TRBD1. The CDR3 sequence is 14 residues long. Germline values: CDR1 SGHTA, CDR2 FQGTGA. V trimming: 5 bases; J trimming: 3 bases; junction bases outside the gene matches: 6. The CDR3 coding sequence is TGTGCCAGCAGCCCAACAGGGGATCACACTGAAGCTTTCTTT. This encodes CASSPTGDHTEAFF.